This entry is about one TCR beta chain. Antigen specificity is unknown. The data were taken from a study of cytomegalovirus exposure and HLA in healthy donors. Overall study findings and caveats: Per published reports, the classifier diagnosed cytomegalovirus status with high specificity and sensitivity. Confirmation in vitro established that three CMV-associated chains were specific for CMV antigens.

Primers for the PCR totalled 60 Vbeta and 13 Jbeta. The data were produced by immunoSEQ multiplex PCR, yet TCRdb's version contains in-frame clones alone and is incomplete. The sample contains approximately 97,000 clones, approximately 73% of which appear only once. CDR3 length: 13 amino acids. CDR1 is GTSNPN, CDR2 SVGIG, per germline (reference sequence). Trimming took off 3 bases at V and 0 bases at J, with 8 bases between the two ends. The genes are TRBV30 and TRBJ1-1; D is ambiguous. Sequenced sample: PBMCs. The origin of this receptor is a man in his forties or fifties in good health and CMV-seronegative. The CDR3 loop is CAWRHHMNTEAFF. The CDR3 DNA follows: TGTGCCTGGAGGCACCACATGAACACTGAAGCTTTCTTT.